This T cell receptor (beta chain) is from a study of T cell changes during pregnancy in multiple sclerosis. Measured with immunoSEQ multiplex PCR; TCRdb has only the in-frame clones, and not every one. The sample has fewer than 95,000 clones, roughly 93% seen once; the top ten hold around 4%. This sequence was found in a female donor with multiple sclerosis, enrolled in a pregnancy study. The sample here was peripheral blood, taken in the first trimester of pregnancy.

Here the CDR3 reads CASSLLGGAGSSYEQYF. In DNA form, the CDR3 reads TGTGCCAGCAGCTTACTAGGGGGAGCGGGGAGCTCCTACGAGCAGTACTTC. This chain uses TRBV7-9 with TRBJ2-7, with D tentatively TRBD2 (7 bases). Germline V gene sequence: CDR1 SEHNR, CDR2 FQNEAQ (reference sequence). CDR3 length: 17 residues. V was cut by 2 bases and J by 0 bases, with 17 bases left in between.